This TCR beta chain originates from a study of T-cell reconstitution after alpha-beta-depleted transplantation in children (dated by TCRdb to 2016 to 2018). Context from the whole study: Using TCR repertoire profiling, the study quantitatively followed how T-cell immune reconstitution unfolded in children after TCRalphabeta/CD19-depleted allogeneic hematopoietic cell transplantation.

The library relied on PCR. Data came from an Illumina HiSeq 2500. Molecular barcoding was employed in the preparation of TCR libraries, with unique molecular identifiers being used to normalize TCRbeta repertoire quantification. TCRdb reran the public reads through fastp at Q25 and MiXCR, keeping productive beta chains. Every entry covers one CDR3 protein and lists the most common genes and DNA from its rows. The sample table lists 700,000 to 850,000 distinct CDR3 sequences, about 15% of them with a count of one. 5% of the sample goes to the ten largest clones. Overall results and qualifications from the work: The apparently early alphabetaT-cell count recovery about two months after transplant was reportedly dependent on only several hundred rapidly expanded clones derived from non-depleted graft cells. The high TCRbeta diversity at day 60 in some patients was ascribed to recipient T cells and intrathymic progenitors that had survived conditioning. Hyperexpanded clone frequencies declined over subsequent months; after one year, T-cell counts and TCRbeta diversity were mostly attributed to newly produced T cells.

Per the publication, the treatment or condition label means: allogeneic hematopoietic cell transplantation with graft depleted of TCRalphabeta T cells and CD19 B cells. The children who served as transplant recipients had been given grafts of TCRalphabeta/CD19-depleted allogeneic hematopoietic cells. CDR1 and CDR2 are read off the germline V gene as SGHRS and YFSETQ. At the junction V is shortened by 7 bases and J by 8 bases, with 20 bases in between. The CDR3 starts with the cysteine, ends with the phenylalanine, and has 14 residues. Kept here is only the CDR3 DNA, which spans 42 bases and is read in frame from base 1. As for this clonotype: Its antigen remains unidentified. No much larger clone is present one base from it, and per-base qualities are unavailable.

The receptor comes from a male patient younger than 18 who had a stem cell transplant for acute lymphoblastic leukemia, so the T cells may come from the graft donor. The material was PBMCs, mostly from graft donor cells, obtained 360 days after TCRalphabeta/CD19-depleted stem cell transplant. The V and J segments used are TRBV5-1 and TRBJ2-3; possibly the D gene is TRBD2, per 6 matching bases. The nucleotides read TGCGCCAGCCGGAGGACTATTTCAGGTCGTACGCAGTATTTT. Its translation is CASRRTISGRTQYF. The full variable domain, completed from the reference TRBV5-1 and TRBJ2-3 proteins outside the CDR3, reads KAGVTQTPRYLIKTRGQQVTLSCSPISGHRSVSWYQQTPGQGLQFLFEYFSETQRNKGNFPGRFSGRQFSNSRSEMNVSTLELGDSALYLCASRRTISGRTQYFGPGTRLTVL.